The clone carrying this T cell receptor (beta chain) was recorded many times. Trimming removed 4 bases at V and 0 bases at J, with 15 bases between. Germline V gives CDR1 SGHRS, CDR2 YFSETQ. This CDR3 has 16 residues. The sample comes from a study of T cells after yellow fever vaccination. A universal primer site and UMIs were added as TCR cDNA was made by 5'RACE template switching. TCRdb passed the 5' RACE reads through MiXCR, listing each CDR3 protein once. The sample includes more than 90,000 distinct CDR3 sequences, 7.2% seen only once; the top ten take over 2.5%. The V gene is TRBV5-1, the J gene TRBJ2-3; perhaps TRBD2 as D (6 bases). The source is a man between 18 and 35 years old who received the YFV17D yellow fever vaccine. The sequenced sample was CD4+ T cells sorted from PBMCs, obtained about 49 days after the first yellow fever vaccination. The DNA of the CDR3 is TGCGCCAGCAGCCAGGGACTTGCTTCTAGCACAGATACGCAGTATTTT. It codes for CASSQGLASSTDTQYF.